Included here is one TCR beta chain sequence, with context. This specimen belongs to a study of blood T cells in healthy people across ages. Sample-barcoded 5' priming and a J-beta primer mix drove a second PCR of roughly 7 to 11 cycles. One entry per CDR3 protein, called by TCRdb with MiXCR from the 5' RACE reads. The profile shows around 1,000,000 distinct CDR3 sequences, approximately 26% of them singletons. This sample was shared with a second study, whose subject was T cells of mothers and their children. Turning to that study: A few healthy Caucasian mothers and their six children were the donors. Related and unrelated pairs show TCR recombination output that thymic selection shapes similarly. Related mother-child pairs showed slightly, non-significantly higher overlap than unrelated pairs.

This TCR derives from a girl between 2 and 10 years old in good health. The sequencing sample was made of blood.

CDR3 sequence: CASGSAGAPDGYTF. The CDR3 coding sequence is TGTGCCAGCGGATCGGCAGGGGCGCCGGATGGCTACACCTTC. The chain couples TRBV6-6 to TRBJ1-2; the D gene is possibly TRBD1 (6 bases). The germline V and J ends were trimmed by 8 bases and 6 bases, with 19 bases remaining between them. There are 14 residues in the CDR3. Germline-derived CDR1 and CDR2 are MNHNY and SVGAGI (reference sequence).